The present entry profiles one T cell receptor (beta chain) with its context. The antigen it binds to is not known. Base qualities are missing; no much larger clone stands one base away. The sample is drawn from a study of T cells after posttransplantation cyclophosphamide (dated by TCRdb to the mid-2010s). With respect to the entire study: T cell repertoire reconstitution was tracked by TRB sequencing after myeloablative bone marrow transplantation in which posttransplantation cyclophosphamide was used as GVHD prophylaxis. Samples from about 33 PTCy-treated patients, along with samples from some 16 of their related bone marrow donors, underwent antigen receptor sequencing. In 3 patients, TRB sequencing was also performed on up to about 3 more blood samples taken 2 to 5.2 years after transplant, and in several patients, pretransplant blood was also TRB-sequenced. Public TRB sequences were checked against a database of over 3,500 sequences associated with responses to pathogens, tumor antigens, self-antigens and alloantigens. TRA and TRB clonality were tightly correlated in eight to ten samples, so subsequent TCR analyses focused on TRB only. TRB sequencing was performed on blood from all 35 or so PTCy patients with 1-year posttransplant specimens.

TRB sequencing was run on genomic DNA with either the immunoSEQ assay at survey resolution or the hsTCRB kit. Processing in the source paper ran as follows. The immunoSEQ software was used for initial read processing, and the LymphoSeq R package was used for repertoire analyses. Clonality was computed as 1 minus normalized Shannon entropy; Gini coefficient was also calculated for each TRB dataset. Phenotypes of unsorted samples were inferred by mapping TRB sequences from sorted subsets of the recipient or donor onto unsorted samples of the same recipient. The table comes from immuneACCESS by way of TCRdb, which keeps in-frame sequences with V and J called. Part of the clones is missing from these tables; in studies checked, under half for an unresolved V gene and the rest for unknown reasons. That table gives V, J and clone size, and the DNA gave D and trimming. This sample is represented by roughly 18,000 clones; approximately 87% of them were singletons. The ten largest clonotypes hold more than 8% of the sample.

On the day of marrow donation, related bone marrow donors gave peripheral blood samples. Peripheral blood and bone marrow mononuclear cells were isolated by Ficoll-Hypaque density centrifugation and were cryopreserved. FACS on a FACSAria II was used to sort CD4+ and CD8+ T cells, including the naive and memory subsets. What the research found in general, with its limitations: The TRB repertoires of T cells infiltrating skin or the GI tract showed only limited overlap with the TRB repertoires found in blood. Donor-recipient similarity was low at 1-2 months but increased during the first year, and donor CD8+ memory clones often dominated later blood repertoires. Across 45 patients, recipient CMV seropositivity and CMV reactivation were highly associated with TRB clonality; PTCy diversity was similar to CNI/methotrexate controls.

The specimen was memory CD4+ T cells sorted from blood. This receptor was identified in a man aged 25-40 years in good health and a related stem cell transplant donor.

The CDR3 reads as follows: CASSLSWRDRDLNQPQHF. At the DNA level, the sequence is TGTGCCAGCAGTTTATCGTGGCGGGACAGGGATCTCAATCAGCCCCAGCATTTT. The receptor chain draws on TRBV28 and TRBJ1-5, with 9 bases in between that match TRBD1. Counted from cysteine to phenylalanine, this CDR3 has 18 amino acids. Left in the record is the CDR3 DNA by itself, 54 bases read in frame from the first base. Relative to germline, V is missing 1 base and J is missing 3 bases, with 10 bases of the junction outside any gene match. In the germline V gene, CDR1 corresponds to MDHEN and CDR2 to SYDVKM. With all but the CDR3 taken from the reference TRBV28 and TRBJ1-5 genes, the full variable domain is: DVKVTQSSRYLVKRTGEKVFLECVQDMDHENMFWYRQDPGLGLRLIYFSYDVKMKEKGDIPEGYSVSREKKERFSLILESASTNQTSMYLCASSLSWRDRDLNQPQHFGDGTRLSIL.